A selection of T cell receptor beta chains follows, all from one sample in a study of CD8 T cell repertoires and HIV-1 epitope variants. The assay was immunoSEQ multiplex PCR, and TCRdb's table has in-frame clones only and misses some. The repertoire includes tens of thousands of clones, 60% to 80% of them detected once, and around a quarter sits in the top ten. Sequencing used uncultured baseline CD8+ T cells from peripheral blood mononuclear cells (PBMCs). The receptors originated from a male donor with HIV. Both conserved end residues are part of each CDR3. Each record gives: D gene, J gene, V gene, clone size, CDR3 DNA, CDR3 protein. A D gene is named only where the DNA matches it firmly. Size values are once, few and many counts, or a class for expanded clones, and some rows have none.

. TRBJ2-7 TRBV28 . TGTGCCAGCAGGGCAGGGGTCCGCTACGAGCAGTACTTC CASRAGVRYEQYF
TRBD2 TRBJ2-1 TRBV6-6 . TGTGCCAGCAGCCGCACTAGCGGTGACAATGAGCAGTTCTTC CASSRTSGDNEQFF
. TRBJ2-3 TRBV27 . TGTGCCAGCAGTCTGAGGGACGGTTATAGCACAGATACGCAGTATTTT CASSLRDGYSTDTQYF
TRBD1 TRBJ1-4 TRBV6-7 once TGTGCCAGCAGTTACATCGACAGGGGGCGAAAACTGTTTTTT CASSYIDRGRKLFF
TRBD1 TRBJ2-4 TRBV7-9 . TGTGCCAGCAGCTTAGGGGCCCCCGGGACAGGGAAAAACATTCAGTACTTC CASSLGAPGTGKNIQYF
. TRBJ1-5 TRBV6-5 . TGTGCCAGCAGTTACAATGGGTATAATCAGCCCCAGCATTTT CASSYNGYNQPQHF
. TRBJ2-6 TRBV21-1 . TGTGCCAGCAGCAAAGTAATTCCAGGGGGCCTTGGGGCCAACGTCCTGACTTTC CASSKVIPGGLGANVLTF
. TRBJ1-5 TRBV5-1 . TGCGCCAGCAGCTTGGCAGGGCCCAATCAGCCCCAGCATTTT CASSLAGPNQPQHF
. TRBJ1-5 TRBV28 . TGTGCCAGCAGTTTAGCCGGGAGAAATAGCAATCAGCCCCAGCATTTT CASSLAGRNSNQPQHF
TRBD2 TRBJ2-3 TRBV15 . TGTGCCACCAGCAAGGGACTAGCGGGAGGTGGCGATACGCAGTATTTT CATSKGLAGGGDTQYF
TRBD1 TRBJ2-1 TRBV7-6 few TGTGCCAGCAGCTTAGGGGACAGGGTCAATGAGCAGTTCTTC CASSLGDRVNEQFF
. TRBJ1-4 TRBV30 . TGTGCCTGGAGTGGTACAGACCTCAATGAAAAACTGTTTTTT CAWSGTDLNEKLFF
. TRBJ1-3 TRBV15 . TGTGCCACCAGCAGAGACGGGCAGCTAGGCTCTGGAAACACCATATATTTT CATSRDGQLGSGNTIYF
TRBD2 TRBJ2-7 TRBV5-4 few TGTGCCAGCAGCGGGAGACTAGCGGGATTGGAGCAGTACTTC CASSGRLAGLEQYF
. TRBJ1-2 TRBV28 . TGTGCCAGCAGCTTAGGGGAGCATGGCTACACCTTC CASSLGEHGYTF
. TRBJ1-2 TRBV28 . TGTGCCAGCAGCCCTAACAAAGAATACAGGGACTATGGCTACACCTTC CASSPNKEYRDYGYTF
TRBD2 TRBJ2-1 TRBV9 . TGTGCCAGCAGCGTTACTAGCGGGGTCTACAATGAGCAGTTCTTC CASSVTSGVYNEQFF
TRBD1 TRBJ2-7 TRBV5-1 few TGCGCCAGCAGCCCCGGGACAGGGTCCTACGAGCAGTACTTC CASSPGTGSYEQYF
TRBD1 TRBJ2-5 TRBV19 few TGTGCCAGTAGCTCGGGACAGCTTCAAGAGACCCAGTACTTC CASSSGQLQETQYF
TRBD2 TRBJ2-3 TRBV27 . TGTGCCAGCAGTTATACCACGACTAGCGGGAGCGGCGATACGCAGTATTTT CASSYTTTSGSGDTQYF
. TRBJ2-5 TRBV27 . TGTGCCAGCAGTTTTGTTTCCCTTGGACCGTCCCAAGAGACCCAGTACTTC CASSFVSLGPSQETQYF
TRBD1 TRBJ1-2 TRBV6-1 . TGTGCCAGCACCCCAGGGGGGAACTATGGCTACACCTTC CASTPGGNYGYTF
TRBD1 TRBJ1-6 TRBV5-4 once TGTGCCAGCAGCACCCCCCAGGGGGCCAATTCACCCCTCCACTTT CASSTPQGANSPLHF
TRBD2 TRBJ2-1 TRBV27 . TGTGCCAGCAGTTCCCGCGGAGCGGGGATCGATGAGCAGTTCTTC CASSSRGAGIDEQFF
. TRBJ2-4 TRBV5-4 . TGTGCCAGCAGCTCCGGACCAGACGGGGGCATTCAGTACTTC CASSSGPDGGIQYF
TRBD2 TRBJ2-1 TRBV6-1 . TGTGCCAGCAGTGACGGCGGGGGGGCCCACAATGAGCAGTTCTTC CASSDGGGAHNEQFF
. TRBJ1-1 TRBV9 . TGTGCCAGCAGCGTAGACCAGCGGAACACTGAAGCTTTCTTT CASSVDQRNTEAFF